The T cell receptor beta chain described here comes from a study of blood T cell repertoires in COVID-19. Study-wide background: Samples taken during acute and convalescent COVID-19 were collected in the United States, Italy and Spain.

V shed 2 bases, J shed 4 bases, and the junction held 4 bases outside the gene matches. Germline lookup yields CDR1 MNHNY and CDR2 SVGAGI (reference sequence). The CDR3 is 15 residues long. Per the authors' pipeline: It was from reference gene primer amplification that nucleated cell counts were estimated. Method: immunoSEQ multiplex PCR; TCRdb's copy keeps in-frame clones and lacks some. That table supplies the V and J calls and clone size; D and trimming were determined from the DNA. The sample has 130,000 to 150,000 clones, roughly 80% seen once. The sequenced material came from peripheral blood. The clonotype was recovered from a man aged 50-59 years with active or convalescent COVID-19. V is TRBV6-6 and J is TRBJ2-3; the match to TRBD1 covers 9 bases. The CDR3 DNA follows: TGTGCCAGCAGTTACGGGACAGGGTTCCCAGATACGCAGTATTTT. Encoded protein: CASSYGTGFPDTQYF.